A single TCR beta chain is shown here with its context. The length of the CDR3 is 16 residues. Germline V gene data show CDR1 as MNHEY and CDR2 as SVGAGI. Between the trimmed V and J ends, which lost 0 bases and 0 bases, there was a span of 9 bases. The source of the sample is a study of CD8+ T cells in alopecia areata. Whole-study context: At a dose of 5 to 10 mg twice daily, oral tofacitinib was given to treated patients.

RNA was isolated and reverse transcribed to cDNA, the sequencing template. Assay used: immunoSEQ multiplex PCR; TCRdb lists only in-frame clones, some missing. Here the sample spans 150,000 or so clones, about 70% being singletons. The clonotype originates from a human donor with alopecia areata. The genes are TRBV6-5 and TRBJ1-3; tentatively, D is TRBD1 (5 bases). The sample in question was CD8+ T cells sorted from blood, obtained at week 0. The CDR3 protein is CASSYSGRGSGNTIYF. Here the CDR3 DNA reads TGTGCCAGCAGTTACTCCGGGAGGGGCTCTGGAAACACCATATATTTT.